The clone carrying this T cell receptor (beta chain) showed up just a few times. What it binds is not known. Germline CDR1 is GTSNPN and CDR2 is SVGIG (reference sequence). The CDR3 is 13 amino acids. The V gene lost 0 bases and the J gene lost 7 bases, with 13 bases spanning the gap. As every portion of the isolated RNA was reverse transcribed, the sequencing read expressed TCRB transcripts. Clones were sequenced by immunoSEQ multiplex PCR, and TCRdb holds only the in-frame ones, with some missing. The data show approximately 400,000 clones, around 16% seen once. These data come from a study of beta chain features in type 1 diabetes. Notes on the study in general: When cDNA is sequenced, cells with high TCR expression could be over-represented.

Sequenced material: naive CD4+ T cells from blood. The TCR sequence derives from a young woman in good health. J is TRBJ2-7 and V is TRBV30; D remains unclear. The CDR3 protein is CAWSVRLFGEQYF. The CDR3 region has the DNA TGTGCCTGGAGTGTACGTCTGTTCGGGGAGCAGTACTTC.